The rows below give T cell receptor beta chains drawn from one sample of a study of shared clonotypes between healthy human individuals. Method: immunoSEQ multiplex PCR; TCRdb's copy keeps in-frame clones and lacks some. This repertoire shows over a million clones, about 76% found once; its top ten account for approximately 1.3%. The sequencing input was memory CD4+ T cells sorted from blood. The origin of the receptors is a man aged 18-30 years in good health. Both conserved end residues are part of each CDR3.

TRBV18	CASSPLPANTEAFF
TRBV28	CASSPGYEQFF
TRBV2	CASSDPSGVSYEQYF
TRBV18	CASSPPKSVRAVAEAFF
TRBV27	CASRGLLAKNIQYF
TRBV7-7	CASSPTSGGIDTQYF
TRBV10-3	CAISEHTSGLYNEQFF
TRBV23-1	CASSLQDSVNTEAFF
TRBV18	CASSPQGPGTGQPQHF
TRBV7-2	CASSLATSYEQYF
TRBV5-1	CASSVGGTSGTYNEQFF
TRBV18	CASSPWDTQYF
TRBV6-1	CASRGGGGYGYTF
TRBV7-8	CASSSTHRDNQPQHF
TRBV30	CAWSSWGGETQYF
TRBV6-1	CASSDTPHLDGFGKNIQYF
TRBV18	CASSPPRGLLGETQYF
TRBV5-4	CASSLEGRLGNQPQHF
TRBV2	CASRPGGNSPLHF
TRBV27	CASSLGLVLEGPDTQYF
TRBV6-6	CATQKRAPEKLFF
TRBV7-8	CASSLYSDTEAFF
TRBV19	CASSTGQNSPLHF
TRBV13	CASSLGAGTDTQYF
TRBV5-1	CASSLGAGINEQFF
TRBV6-1	CASSEVWGPFNEQFF